The 15 T cell receptor beta chains listed next were all sequenced from one sample in a study of T cells in Graves' hyperthyroidism and ophthalmopathy. Amplification of TCR beta CDR3 regions was performed using RNA transcripts as template. A first-round RT-PCR of the TCR CDR3 used the HTBI primer set. MiXCR was run by TCRdb on the multiplex PCR reads, yielding one entry per CDR3 protein. The repertoire has roughly 350,000 distinct CDR3 sequences, about 15% of them found once; the top ten carry around 25%. Source material: blood. The receptors shown here come from a woman aged 30 to 39 with Graves' hyperthyroidism.

This clonotype was observed a few times. CDR3 residues: CATSREVEGNQPQHF. CDR3 nucleotide sequence: TGTGCCACCAGCAGAGAGGTCGAGGGCAATCAGCCCCAGCATTTT. This rearrangement joins TRBV15 to TRBJ1-5; D not certain. The CDR3 has 15 residues. Germline V gives CDR1 LNHNV, CDR2 YYDKDF (reference sequence). V dropped 0 bases and J dropped 2 bases, with 8 bases sitting between them.

This clonotype was found many times. The rearrangement joins TRBV5-1 to TRBJ2-7; D tentatively fits TRBD1 or TRBD2 (5 bases each). Germline CDR1 SGHRS, CDR2 YFSETQ. The CDR3 is made up of 14 amino acids. V lost 3 bases, J lost 6 bases, and 16 bases lay in between. CDR3 protein: CASSSGTPDSEQYF. The CDR3 bases are TGCGCCAGCAGCTCCGGGACGCCAGACAGCGAGCAGTACTTC.

The table lists this clonotype with many counts. This sequence joins TRBV27 and TRBJ1-6; no firm D call. Deletions cut 4 bases from V and 3 bases from J, with 7 bases between. Looked up from germline, CDR1 is MNHEY and CDR2 is SMNVEV (reference sequence). The CDR3 is 14 amino acids. The CDR3 spells CASSSVDYNSPLHF. CDR3 in DNA: TGTGCCAGCAGTTCCGTAGACTATAATTCACCCCTCCACTTT.

The chain couples TRBV30 to TRBJ1-1, with a tentative D call TRBD1 (5 bases). V was shortened by 0 bases and J by 4 bases, with 9 bases between the two germline ends. Germline V gene sequence: CDR1 GTSNPN, CDR2 SVGIG (reference sequence). The CDR3 has 13 amino acids. CDR3 coding DNA: TGTGCCTGGAGTGTACAGGTCTCCACTGAAGCTTTCTTT. It codes for CAWSVQVSTEAFF.

CDR3 residues: CASSAGDPYNEQFF. Written as DNA, the CDR3 is TGTGCCAGCAGCGCCGGCGACCCCTACAATGAGCAGTTCTTC. This sequence joins TRBV9 and TRBJ2-1, with unresolved D. Trimming shortened V by 3 bases and J by 2 bases, and 9 bases separated the two germline ends. The CDR3 has 14 amino acids. Germline CDR1 reads SGDLS; CDR2 reads YYNGEE.

The genes are TRBV19 and TRBJ1-5, with TRBD1 matching 8 bases. J lost 7 bases, V lost 8 bases, and 4 bases had no gene match. Germline loops: CDR1 LNHDA, CDR2 SQIVND (reference sequence). The CDR3 totals 12 residues. The CDR3 coding sequence is TGTGCCAGTGAGACAGGGGAACAGCCCCAGCATTTT. Amino acid sequence: CASETGEQPQHF. Supplemented by reference TRBV19 and TRBJ1-5, the full variable domain reads DGGITQSPKYLFRKEGQNVTLSCEQNLNHDAMYWYRQDPGQGLRLIYYSQIVNDFQKGDIAEGYSVSREKKESFPLTVTSAQKNPTAFYLCASETGEQPQHFGDGTRLSIL.

This rearrangement joins TRBV5-1 to TRBJ1-1, with unresolved D. The CDR3 is made up of 14 amino acids. Germline V gene data show CDR1 as SGHRS and CDR2 as YFSETQ. The V end was cut by 2 bases, the J end by 7 bases, with 15 bases between. CDR3 loop: CASSFSAEANEAFF. Written as DNA, the CDR3 is TGCGCCAGCAGCTTTTCGGCCGAGGCCAATGAAGCTTTCTTT. Full variable domain (missing parts from reference TRBV5-1 and TRBJ1-1): KAGVTQTPRYLIKTRGQQVTLSCSPISGHRSVSWYQQTPGQGLQFLFEYFSETQRNKGNFPGRFSGRQFSNSRSEMNVSTLELGDSALYLCASSFSAEANEAFFGQGTRLTVV.

This clonotype was counted between two and nine times. The chain uses TRBV9 and TRBJ2-7; D might be TRBD2 (5 bases). Germline CDR1 is SGDLS and CDR2 is YYNGEE. The CDR3 length is 16 residues. V dropped 0 bases and J dropped 3 bases, with 16 bases sitting between them. In DNA form, the CDR3 reads TGTGCCAGCAGCGTAGGGACCGGGGTTCGGGTCTACGAGCAGTACTTC. Translation gives CASSVGTGVRVYEQYF.

The chain is built from TRBV28 and TRBJ2-2; 14 nucleotides line up with TRBD2. Germline CDR1 and CDR2: MDHEN and SYDVKM. The trim removed 5 bases at V and 2 bases at J, leaving 10 bases unmatched. This CDR3 has 19 amino acids. CDR3 nucleotides: TGTGCCAGCAGTCCCCTGACTAGCGGGAGGGCCGGTAACACCGGGGAGCTGTTTTTT. Translation: CASSPLTSGRAGNTGELFF.

This clonotype was picked up a small number of times. The chain uses TRBV6-1 and TRBJ2-3; tentatively, D is TRBD1 or TRBD2 (5 bases each). The germline V gene encodes CDR1 MNHNS and CDR2 SASEGT. The CDR3 has 14 amino acids. Trimming took off 3 bases at V and 7 bases at J, with 14 bases between the two ends. The CDR3 region has the DNA TGTGCCAGCAGTGAGTTGGGGGATGGCTATACGCAGTATTTT. Its protein is CASSELGDGYTQYF.

There are a few counts of this clonotype. The chain links TRBV7-9 to TRBJ2-7, with TRBD2 as a possible D gene (6 bases). The CDR3 spans 15 residues. Germline V gene data show CDR1 as SEHNR and CDR2 as FQNEAQ (reference sequence). V lost 5 bases and J 3 bases, leaving 17 bases between the germline ends. CDR3 residues: CASSHETSIYYEQYF. The CDR3 region has the DNA TGTGCCAGCAGCCACGAAACTAGCATTTACTACGAGCAGTACTTC.

Comment on this clonotype: At one boundary the junction diverges from the germline segment, which might be a read error. The chain carries TRBV29-1 and TRBJ2-2; the D gene is possibly TRBD2 (6 bases). This CDR3 spans 13 amino acids. From germline, CDR1 is SQVTM and CDR2 ANQGSEA. The DNA of the CDR3 is TGCAGCGTACAAGCGAGTGGCACCGGGGAGGTGTTTTTT. This sequence encodes CSVQASGTGEVFF.

At least ten counts were recorded for this clonotype. The chain combines TRBV30 with TRBJ1-1; no firm D call. CDR3 size: 15 residues. Germline V CDR1 and CDR2: GTSNPN, SVGIG (reference sequence). Trimming pared 2 bases from V and 0 bases from J, leaving 13 bases between. DNA of the CDR3: TGTGCCTGGAGTCCGCCTGGACGGATGAACACTGAAGCTTTCTTT. Residues: CAWSPPGRMNTEAFF. Variable domain in full (rest from reference TRBV30 and TRBJ1-1): SQTIHQWPATLVQPVGSPLSLECTVEGTSNPNLYWYRQAAGRGLQLLFYSVGIGQISSEVPQNLSASRPQDRQFILSSKKLLLSDSGFYLCAWSPPGRMNTEAFFGQGTRLTVV.

The gene calls are TRBV7-2 and TRBJ2-3; tentative D call: TRBD2 (6 bases). The CDR3 covers 13 residues. CDR1 and CDR2 from the germline V gene are SGHTA and FQGNSA. Trimming shortened V by 5 bases and J by 6 bases, and 12 bases separated the two germline ends. The chain's CDR3 is CASSPIGGDTQYF. CDR3 in DNA: TGTGCCAGCAGCCCCATTGGGGGGGATACGCAGTATTTT. Complete variable domain (other parts from reference TRBV7-2 and TRBJ2-3): GAGVSQSPSNKVTEKGKDVELRCDPISGHTALYWYRQSLGQGLEFLIYFQGNSAPDKSGLPSDRFSAERTGGSVSTLTIQRTQQEDSAVYLCASSPIGGDTQYFGPGTRLTVL.

In this sample, this clonotype turned up many times. The CDR3 nucleotides are TGTGCCAGCAGTGAAGGGGCGGACAATGAGCAGTTCTTC. Amino acid sequence: CASSEGADNEQFF. The chain joins TRBV2 to TRBJ2-1, with D uncertain. Per the germline V gene, CDR1 is SNHLY and CDR2 is FYNNEI. The V end lost 1 base, the J end lost 5 bases, and 6 bases lay between the germline ends. The CDR3 loop spans 13 amino acids. Based on the CDR3 plus reference TRBV2 and TRBJ2-1, the full variable domain is EPEVTQTPSHQVTQMGQEVILRCVPISNHLYFYWYRQILGQKVEFLVSFYNNEISEKSEIFDDQFSVERPDGSNFTLKIRSTKLEDSAMYFCASSEGADNEQFFGPGTRLTVL.